This T cell receptor beta chain comes out of a study of blood T cell repertoires in COVID-19. Study-level background: T cells, B-cell-depleted T cells, or PBMCs provided the cDNA or gDNA that served as material.

Original data processing: For nucleated cells, counts were estimated from reference gene primer amplification. Only in-frame clones appear in the TCRdb table, and some are missing; sequencing was by immunoSEQ multiplex PCR. The D gene and trimming were derived from the DNA, and the V and J assignments and clone size from that table. The table has under 300,000 clones, 86% seen once. Germline V CDR1 and CDR2: SGHAT, FQNNGV. The CDR3 length is 13 residues. V lost 4 bases, J lost 0 bases, and 6 bases lay in between. V gene TRBV11-2 combines with J gene TRBJ2-5; D is ambiguous. The clonotype originates from a young man with active or convalescent COVID-19. Source material: peripheral blood. The CDR3 protein is CASSSYHQETQYF. The DNA of the CDR3 is TGTGCCAGCAGCTCCTACCACCAAGAGACCCAGTACTTC.